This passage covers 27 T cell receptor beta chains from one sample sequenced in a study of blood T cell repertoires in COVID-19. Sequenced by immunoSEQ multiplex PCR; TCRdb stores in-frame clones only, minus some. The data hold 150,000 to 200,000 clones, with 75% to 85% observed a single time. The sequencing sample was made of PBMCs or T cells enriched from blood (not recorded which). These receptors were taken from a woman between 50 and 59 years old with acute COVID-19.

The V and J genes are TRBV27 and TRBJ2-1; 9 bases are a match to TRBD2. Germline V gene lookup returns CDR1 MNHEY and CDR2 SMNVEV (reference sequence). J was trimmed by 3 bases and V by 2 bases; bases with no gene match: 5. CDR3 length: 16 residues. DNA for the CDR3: TGTGCCAGCAGTTTAGGGCTAGCGGGGTTCTACAATGAGCAGTTCTTC. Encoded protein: CASSLGLAGFYNEQFF.

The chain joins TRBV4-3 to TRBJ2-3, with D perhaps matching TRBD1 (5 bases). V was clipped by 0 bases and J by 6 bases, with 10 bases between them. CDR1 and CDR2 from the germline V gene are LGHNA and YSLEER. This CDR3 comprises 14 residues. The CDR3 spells CASSQERGWDTQYF. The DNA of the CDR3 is TGCGCCAGCAGCCAAGAAAGGGGATGGGATACGCAGTATTTT.

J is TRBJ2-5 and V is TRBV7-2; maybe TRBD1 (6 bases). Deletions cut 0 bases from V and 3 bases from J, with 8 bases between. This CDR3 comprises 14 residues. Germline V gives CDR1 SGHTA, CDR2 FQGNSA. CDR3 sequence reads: CASSLANREETQYF. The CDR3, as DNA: TGTGCCAGCAGCTTAGCGAACAGGGAAGAGACCCAGTACTTC.

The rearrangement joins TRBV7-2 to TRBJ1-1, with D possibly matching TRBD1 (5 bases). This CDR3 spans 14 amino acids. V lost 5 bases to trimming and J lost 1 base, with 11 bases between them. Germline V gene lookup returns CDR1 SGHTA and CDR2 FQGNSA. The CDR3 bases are TGTGCCAGCAGCACAAATCAGGGGAACACTGAAGCTTTCTTT. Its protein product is CASSTNQGNTEAFF.

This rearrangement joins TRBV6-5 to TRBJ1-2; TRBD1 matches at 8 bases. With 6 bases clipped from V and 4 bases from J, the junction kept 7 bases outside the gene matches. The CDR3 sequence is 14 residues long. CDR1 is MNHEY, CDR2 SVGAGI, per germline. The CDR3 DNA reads TGTGCCAGCAGGGGGAGACAGGGGCTCTATGGCTACACCTTC. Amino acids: CASRGRQGLYGYTF.

CDR3 sequence (DNA): TGTGCCAGCAGTGACAGGGTATCCGGAAACACCATATATTTT. This sequence encodes CASSDRVSGNTIYF. The chain combines TRBV6-1 with TRBJ1-3, with D maybe TRBD1 (5 bases). Germline-derived CDR1 and CDR2 are MNHNS and SASEGT. V shed 3 bases and J shed 4 bases, with 10 bases lying between them. CDR3 size: 14 residues.

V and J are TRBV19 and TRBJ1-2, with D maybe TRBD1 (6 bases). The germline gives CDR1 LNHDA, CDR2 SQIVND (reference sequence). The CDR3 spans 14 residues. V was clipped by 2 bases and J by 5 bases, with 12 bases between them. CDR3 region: CASSIQGSWYGYTF. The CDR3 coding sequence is TGTGCCAGTAGTATACAGGGGAGTTGGTATGGCTACACCTTC.

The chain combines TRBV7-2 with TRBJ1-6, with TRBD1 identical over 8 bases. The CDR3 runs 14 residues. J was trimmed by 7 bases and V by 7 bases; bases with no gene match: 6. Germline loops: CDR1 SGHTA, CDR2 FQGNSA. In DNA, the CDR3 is TGTGCCAGCAACGAACAGGGGGTCAATTCACCCCTCCACTTT. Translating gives CASNEQGVNSPLHF.

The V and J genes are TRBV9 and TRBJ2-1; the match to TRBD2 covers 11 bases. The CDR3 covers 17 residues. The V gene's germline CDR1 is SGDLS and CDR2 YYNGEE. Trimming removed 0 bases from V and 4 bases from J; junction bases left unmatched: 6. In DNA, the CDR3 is TGTGCCAGCAGCGTAGAAGAGGGGACTAGCGGATACAATGAGCAGTTCTTC. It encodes CASSVEEGTSGYNEQFF.

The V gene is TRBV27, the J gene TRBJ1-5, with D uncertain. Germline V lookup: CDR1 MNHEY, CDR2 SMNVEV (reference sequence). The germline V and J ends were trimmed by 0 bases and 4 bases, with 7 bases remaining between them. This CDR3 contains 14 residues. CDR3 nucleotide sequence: TGTGCCAGCAGTTTATCCTCTAGGAATCAGCCCCAGCATTTT. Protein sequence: CASSLSSRNQPQHF.

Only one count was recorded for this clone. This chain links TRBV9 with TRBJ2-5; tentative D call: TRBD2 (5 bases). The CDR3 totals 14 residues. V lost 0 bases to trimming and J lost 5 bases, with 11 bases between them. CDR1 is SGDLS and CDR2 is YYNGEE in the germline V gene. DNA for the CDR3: TGTGCCAGCAGCGTAGGAGGGCCACGGGAGACCCAGTACTTC. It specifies CASSVGGPRETQYF. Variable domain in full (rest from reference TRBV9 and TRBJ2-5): DSGVTQTPKHLITATGQRVTLRCSPRSGDLSVYWYQQSLDQGLQFLIQYYNGEERAKGNILERFSAQQFPDLHSELNLSSLELGDSALYFCASSVGGPRETQYFGPGTRLLVL.

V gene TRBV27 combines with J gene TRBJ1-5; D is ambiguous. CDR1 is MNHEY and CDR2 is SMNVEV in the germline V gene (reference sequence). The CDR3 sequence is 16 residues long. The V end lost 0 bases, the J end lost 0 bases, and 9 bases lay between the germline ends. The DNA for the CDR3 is TGTGCCAGCAGTTTATCTTGGCAGTATAGCAATCAGCCCCAGCATTTT. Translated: CASSLSWQYSNQPQHF.

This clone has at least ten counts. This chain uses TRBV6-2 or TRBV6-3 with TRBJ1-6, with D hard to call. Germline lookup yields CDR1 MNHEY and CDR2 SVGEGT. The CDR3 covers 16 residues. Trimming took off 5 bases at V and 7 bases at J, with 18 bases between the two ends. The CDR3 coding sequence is TGTGCCAGCAGTCCCGGGGTCCGGAGGCCGAATTCACCCCTCCACTTT. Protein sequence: CASSPGVRRPNSPLHF.

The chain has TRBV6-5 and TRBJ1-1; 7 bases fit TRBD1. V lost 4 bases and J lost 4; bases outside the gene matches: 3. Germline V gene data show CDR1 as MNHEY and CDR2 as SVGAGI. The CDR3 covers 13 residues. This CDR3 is CASSSDRVTEAFF. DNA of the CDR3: TGTGCCAGCAGTTCCGACAGGGTCACTGAAGCTTTCTTT.

Here the CDR3 reads CASSFRLALSSYNEQFF. CDR3 DNA: TGTGCCAGCAGCTTCCGACTAGCCTTATCCTCCTACAATGAGCAGTTCTTC. V gene TRBV9 combines with J gene TRBJ2-1; 7 bases map to TRBD2. The junction had 10 bases not matched to a gene; V was cut back by 4 bases and J by 0 bases. The CDR3 is 17 amino acids. Germline-derived CDR1 and CDR2 are SGDLS and YYNGEE.

Here the CDR3 reads CASSQAGGGYTF. CDR3 sequence (DNA): TGTGCCAGCAGCCAAGCGGGAGGCGGCTACACCTTC. The V gene is TRBV4-2, the J gene TRBJ1-2; D uncertain. The germline V and J ends were trimmed by 1 base and 8 bases, with 8 bases remaining between them. The CDR3 runs 12 residues. Per germline, CDR1 LGHNA and CDR2 YNFKEQ.

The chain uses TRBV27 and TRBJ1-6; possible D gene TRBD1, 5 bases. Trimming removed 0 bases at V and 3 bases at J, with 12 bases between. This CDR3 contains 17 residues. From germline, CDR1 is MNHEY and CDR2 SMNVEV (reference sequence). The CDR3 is CASSLSRERGYNSPLHF. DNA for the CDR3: TGTGCCAGCAGTTTATCGCGGGAAAGGGGCTATAATTCACCCCTCCACTTT.

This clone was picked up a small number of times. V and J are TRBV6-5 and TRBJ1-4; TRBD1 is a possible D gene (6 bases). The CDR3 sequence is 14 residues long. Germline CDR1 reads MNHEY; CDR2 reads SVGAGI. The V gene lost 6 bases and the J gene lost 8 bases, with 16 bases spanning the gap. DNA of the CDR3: TGTGCCAGCAGCCCCGACGGGGGGCGGGAAAAACTGTTTTTT. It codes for CASSPDGGREKLFF.

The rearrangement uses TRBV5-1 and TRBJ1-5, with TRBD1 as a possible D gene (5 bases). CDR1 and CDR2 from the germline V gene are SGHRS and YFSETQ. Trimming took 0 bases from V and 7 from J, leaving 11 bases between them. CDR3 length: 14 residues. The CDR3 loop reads CASSLEGFQQPQHF. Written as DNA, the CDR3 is TGCGCCAGCAGCTTGGAGGGGTTCCAACAGCCCCAGCATTTT.

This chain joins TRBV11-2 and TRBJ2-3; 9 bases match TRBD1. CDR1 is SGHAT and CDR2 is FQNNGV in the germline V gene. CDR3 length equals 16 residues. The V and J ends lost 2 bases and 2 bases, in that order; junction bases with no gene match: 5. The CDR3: CASSLRGQGYTDTQYF. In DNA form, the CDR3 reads TGTGCCAGCAGCTTACGGGGACAGGGTTACACAGATACGCAGTATTTT.

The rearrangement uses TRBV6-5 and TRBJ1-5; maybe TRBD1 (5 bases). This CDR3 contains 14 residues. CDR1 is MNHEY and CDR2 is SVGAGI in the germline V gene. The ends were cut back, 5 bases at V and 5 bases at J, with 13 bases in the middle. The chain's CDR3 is CASSLTAPYQPQHF. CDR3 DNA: TGTGCCAGCAGTCTGACAGCTCCATATCAGCCCCAGCATTTT.

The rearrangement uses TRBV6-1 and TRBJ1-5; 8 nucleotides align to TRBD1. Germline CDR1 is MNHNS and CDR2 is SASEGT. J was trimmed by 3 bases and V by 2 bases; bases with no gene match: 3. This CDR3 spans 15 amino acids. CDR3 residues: CASSERTGINQPQHF. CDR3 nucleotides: TGTGCCAGCAGTGAAAGGACAGGGATCAATCAGCCCCAGCATTTT.

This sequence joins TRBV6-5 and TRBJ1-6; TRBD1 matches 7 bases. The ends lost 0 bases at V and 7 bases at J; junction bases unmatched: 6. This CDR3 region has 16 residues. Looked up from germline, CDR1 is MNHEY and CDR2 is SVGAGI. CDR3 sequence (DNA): TGTGCCAGCAGTTACTCGGCGGGACAGCTAAATTCACCCCTCCACTTT. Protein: CASSYSAGQLNSPLHF.

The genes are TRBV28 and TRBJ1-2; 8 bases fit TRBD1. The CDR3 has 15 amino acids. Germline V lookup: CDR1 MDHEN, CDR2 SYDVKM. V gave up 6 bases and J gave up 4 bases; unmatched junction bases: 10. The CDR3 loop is CASRTTQGGAYGYTF. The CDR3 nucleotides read TGTGCCAGCAGAACCACACAGGGGGGAGCCTATGGCTACACCTTC.

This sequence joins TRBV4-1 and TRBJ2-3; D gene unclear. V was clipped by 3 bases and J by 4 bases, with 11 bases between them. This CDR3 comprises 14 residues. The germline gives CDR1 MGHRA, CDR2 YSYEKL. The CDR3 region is CASSHSVGSDTQYF. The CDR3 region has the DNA TGCGCCAGCAGCCACAGCGTGGGTTCAGATACGCAGTATTTT.

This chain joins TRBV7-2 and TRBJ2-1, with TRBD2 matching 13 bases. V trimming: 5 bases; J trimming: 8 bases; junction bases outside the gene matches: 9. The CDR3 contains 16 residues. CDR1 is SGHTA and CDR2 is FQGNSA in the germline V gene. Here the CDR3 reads CASSPQTSGGLDEQFF. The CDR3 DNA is TGTGCCAGCAGCCCCCAGACTAGCGGGGGGCTGGATGAGCAGTTCTTC.

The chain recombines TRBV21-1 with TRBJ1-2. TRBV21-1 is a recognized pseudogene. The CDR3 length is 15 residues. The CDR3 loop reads CASSKARSGGYGYTF. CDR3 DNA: TGTGCCAGCAGCAAAGCGCGGTCAGGAGGCTATGGCTACACCTTC.